Listed below are T cell receptor beta chains from one sample, sequenced in a study of B cell selection in AIRE deficiency. Clones were sequenced by immunoSEQ multiplex PCR, and TCRdb holds only the in-frame ones, with some missing. In the table there are about 22,000 clones, approximately 91% of which are singletons. The specimen sequenced was CD4+CD25+ Tregs sorted from PBMCs. The receptors shown here come from a human donor in good health. The CDR3 runs from the conserved cysteine through the conserved F or W. Fields, in order: clone size, V gene, J gene, D gene, CDR3 DNA, CDR3 protein. A D gene is named only where the DNA matches it firmly. Clone size is stated in some rows and not others, as once, few, many or a class when expanded.

size: NA; V: TRBV2; J: TRBJ1-1; D: NA; DNA: TGTGCCAGCACCCTTCTCCTTGGGGGGCTCTTACCCGACACTGAAGCTTTCTTT; CDR3: CASTLLLGGLLPDTEAFF
size: NA; V: TRBV6-5; J: TRBJ2-5; D: NA; DNA: TGTGCCAGCAGTTTGTCGAGGGGCCGGGAGACCCAGTACTTC; CDR3: CASSLSRGRETQYF
size: NA; V: TRBV27; J: TRBJ1-1; D: NA; DNA: TGTGCCAGCAGTTTCCGACAGAGTAACACTGAAGCTTTCTTT; CDR3: CASSFRQSNTEAFF
size: NA; V: TRBV7-6; J: TRBJ1-6; D: NA; DNA: TGTGCCAGCAGCCGTACAGGGAATTCACCCCTCCACTTT; CDR3: CASSRTGNSPLHF
size: NA; V: TRBV11-1; J: TRBJ1-2; D: TRBD1; DNA: TGTGCCAGCAGCCGACAGGGCTATGGCTACACCTTC; CDR3: CASSRQGYGYTF
size: NA; V: TRBV10-2; J: TRBJ2-3; D: NA; DNA: TGCGCCACCAATGACGTACCTAGCACAGATACGCAGTATTTT; CDR3: CATNDVPSTDTQYF
size: NA; V: TRBV7-2; J: TRBJ2-1; D: NA; DNA: TGTGCCAGCAGCTCCCGGTTCTTTAACAATGAGCAGTTCTTC; CDR3: CASSSRFFNNEQFF
size: NA; V: TRBV29-1; J: TRBJ2-1; D: TRBD1; DNA: TGCAGCGTTGAGGGTCTGGCAGGGGGCTCCTACAATGAGCAGTTCTTC; CDR3: CSVEGLAGGSYNEQFF
size: NA; V: TRBV5-1; J: TRBJ1-1; D: NA; DNA: TGCGCCAGCAGCCCGGGTGGGACCAACACTGAAGCTTTCTTT; CDR3: CASSPGGTNTEAFF
size: NA; V: TRBV7-9; J: TRBJ2-2; D: NA; DNA: TGTGCCAGCAGCCGCGGGACAGGGGAGCTGTTTTTT; CDR3: CASSRGTGELFF
size: NA; V: TRBV6-5; J: TRBJ2-3; D: NA; DNA: TGTGCCAGCCGCCAGCAGTCCCCAGGGGGGGATACGCAGTATTTT; CDR3: CASRQQSPGGDTQYF
size: NA; V: TRBV6-5; J: TRBJ1-2; D: TRBD1; DNA: TGTGCCAGCAGTTTCAGGACAGGGGACCCTTTAGGCTACACCTTC; CDR3: CASSFRTGDPLGYTF
size: NA; V: TRBV19; J: TRBJ2-3; D: TRBD2; DNA: TGTGCCAGTAGTATGCAGAGCGGGAGTCGATTCGCGCAGTATTTT; CDR3: CASSMQSGSRFAQYF
size: NA; V: TRBV14; J: TRBJ2-7; D: NA; DNA: TGTGCCAGCAGCCAAGATCCCTCCCTGGACGAGCAGTACTTC; CDR3: CASSQDPSLDEQYF
size: NA; V: TRBV4-2; J: TRBJ2-2; D: TRBD1; DNA: TGTGCCAGCAGCCAAGTAATAGGCCAGGGGGCTAACACCGGGGAGCTGTTTTTT; CDR3: CASSQVIGQGANTGELFF
size: NA; V: TRBV5-1; J: TRBJ2-7; D: NA; DNA: TGCGCCAGCAGCTTGGGAGTGGGGCTTAGCTCCTACGAGCAGTACTTC; CDR3: CASSLGVGLSSYEQYF
size: NA; V: TRBV9; J: TRBJ2-1; D: TRBD1; DNA: TGTGCCAGCAGTGCCCGGGACAGTCCCTACAATGAGCAGTTCTTC; CDR3: CASSARDSPYNEQFF
size: NA; V: TRBV5-1; J: TRBJ2-3; D: TRBD2; DNA: TGCGCCAGTGGGACTAGCGGGGGGTCTTTGGATACGCAGTATTTT; CDR3: CASGTSGGSLDTQYF
size: NA; V: TRBV6-6; J: TRBJ2-7; D: NA; DNA: TGTGCCAGCAGTTTCAGGCCTGCCTACGAGCAGTACTTC; CDR3: CASSFRPAYEQYF
size: NA; V: TRBV10-1; J: TRBJ2-1; D: NA; DNA: TGCGCCAGCAGTGAGGCTTACAGGGAGGGAGACAATGAGCAGTTCTTC; CDR3: CASSEAYREGDNEQFF
size: NA; V: TRBV18; J: TRBJ2-1; D: TRBD2; DNA: TGTGCCAGCTCACGAAAAGGACTAGCGGGGAAGATATACAATGAGCAGTTCTTC; CDR3: CASSRKGLAGKIYNEQFF
size: few; V: TRBV6-5; J: TRBJ1-2; D: NA; DNA: TGTGCCAGCAGTTATCAGGGGCCTTATGGCTACACCTTC; CDR3: CASSYQGPYGYTF
size: NA; V: TRBV5-1; J: TRBJ2-2; D: NA; DNA: TGCGCCAGCTGGGGGCGGACCGGGGAGCTGTTTTTT; CDR3: CASWGRTGELFF
size: NA; V: TRBV5-4; J: TRBJ1-6; D: NA; DNA: TGTGCCAGCAGCAGAGCGGTGGGCTATAATTCACCCCTCCACTTT; CDR3: CASSRAVGYNSPLHF
size: NA; V: TRBV4-1; J: TRBJ1-1; D: NA; DNA: TGCGCCAGCAGCCATCTGGTCCGGGGGGCTGAAGCTTTCTTT; CDR3: CASSHLVRGAEAFF
size: once; V: TRBV7-9; J: TRBJ2-7; D: TRBD1; DNA: TGTGCCAGCAGCTTTGAGGGGGCCTTCTACGAGCAGTACTTC; CDR3: CASSFEGAFYEQYF
size: NA; V: TRBV7-2; J: TRBJ2-5; D: NA; DNA: TGTGCCAGCAGCTTAGCGCTTGGGGAGACCCAGTACTTC; CDR3: CASSLALGETQYF
size: once; V: TRBV6-6; J: TRBJ1-1; D: NA; DNA: TGTGCCAGCAGGACAGGTTTACCCTCGAACACTGAAGCTTTCTTT; CDR3: CASRTGLPSNTEAFF
size: NA; V: TRBV18; J: TRBJ1-4; D: TRBD1; DNA: TGTGCCAGCTCACCATCCCGGGACAGTAGTAATGAAAAACTGTTTTTT; CDR3: CASSPSRDSSNEKLFF
size: NA; V: TRBV30; J: TRBJ1-5; D: NA; DNA: TGTGCCTGGAGTGTTAGGGGACTGCCGAGACAGCCCCAGCATTTT; CDR3: CAWSVRGLPRQPQHF
size: NA; V: TRBV19; J: TRBJ1-2; D: TRBD1; DNA: TGTGCCAGTAGTATAGGGCAGGGGGACTATGGCTACACCTTC; CDR3: CASSIGQGDYGYTF
size: NA; V: TRBV7-3; J: TRBJ1-2; D: NA; DNA: TGTGCCAGCAGCTTTCAAACAGGGTTAGGCTATGGCTACACCTTC; CDR3: CASSFQTGLGYGYTF
size: NA; V: TRBV5-1; J: TRBJ2-3; D: NA; DNA: TGCGCCAGCTGGTTCGGCGGGAGCACAGATACGCAGTATTTT; CDR3: CASWFGGSTDTQYF
size: NA; V: TRBV7-9; J: TRBJ2-3; D: NA; DNA: TGTGCCAGCAGCAAACAGACAGGCACAGATACGCAGTATTTT; CDR3: CASSKQTGTDTQYF
size: NA; V: TRBV6-1; J: TRBJ2-7; D: NA; DNA: TGTGCCAGCAGTCGCCTCACAGGGCCGGAGCAGTACTTC; CDR3: CASSRLTGPEQYF
size: NA; V: TRBV2; J: TRBJ1-4; D: TRBD1; DNA: TGTGCCAGCAGGGGGACAGCAACTAATGAAAAACTGTTTTTT; CDR3: CASRGTATNEKLFF
size: NA; V: TRBV7-9; J: TRBJ2-3; D: NA; DNA: TGTGCCAGCGGGTGGACTGGCGATACGCAGTATTTT; CDR3: CASGWTGDTQYF
size: NA; V: TRBV15; J: TRBJ1-1; D: TRBD1; DNA: TGTGCCACCAGGCCGGGACAGGGCAGCTTTAATCCTGAAGCTTTCTTT; CDR3: CATRPGQGSFNPEAFF
size: few; V: TRBV18; J: TRBJ1-2; D: TRBD1; DNA: TGTGCCAGCTCACCAAGCAGGGACAGAGGCGGCTACACCTTC; CDR3: CASSPSRDRGGYTF
size: NA; V: TRBV6-1; J: TRBJ2-7; D: NA; DNA: TGTGCCAGCAGTGGGAGGGGTACCTACGAGCAGTACTTC; CDR3: CASSGRGTYEQYF
size: NA; V: TRBV5-1; J: TRBJ2-7; D: TRBD2; DNA: TGCGCCAGCAGCTTGTTGTTGAGCGGGAGGGCCTCCAAAACCTACGAGCAGTACTTC; CDR3: CASSLLLSGRASKTYEQYF
size: NA; V: TRBV6-1; J: TRBJ2-5; D: NA; DNA: TGTGCCAGCAGTGAGGGGTACCAAGAGACCCAGTACTTC; CDR3: CASSEGYQETQYF
size: NA; V: TRBV19; J: TRBJ1-1; D: NA; DNA: TGTGCCAGTAGTATCTTAGGGGGAGGAACTGAAGCTTTCTTT; CDR3: CASSILGGGTEAFF
size: NA; V: TRBV7-3; J: TRBJ2-1; D: NA; DNA: TGTGCCAGCAGCTTAACCGGCCGCAATGAGCAGTTCTTC; CDR3: CASSLTGRNEQFF
size: NA; V: TRBV27; J: TRBJ1-2; D: NA; DNA: TGTGCCAGCAGTATCGGCGGGCCACCCTATGGCTACACCTTC; CDR3: CASSIGGPPYGYTF
size: NA; V: TRBV19; J: TRBJ1-1; D: TRBD1; DNA: TGTGCCAGTGACAGGGGGCTAAAAGCTTTCTTT; CDR3: CASDRGLKAFF
size: NA; V: TRBV6-1; J: TRBJ2-6; D: TRBD1; DNA: TGTGCCAGCAGTGAGAGGACAGGGCAGGCTGGGGCCAACGTCCTGACTTTC; CDR3: CASSERTGQAGANVLTF
size: NA; V: TRBV5-6; J: TRBJ2-1; D: TRBD1; DNA: TGTGCCAGCAGCTTGCTACAGGGGTTCCACAATGAGCAGTTCTTC; CDR3: CASSLLQGFHNEQFF
size: NA; V: TRBV5-4; J: TRBJ1-4; D: TRBD1; DNA: TGTGCCAGCAGCTACAGGGGGGTAAATGAAAAACTGTTTTTT; CDR3: CASSYRGVNEKLFF
size: NA; V: TRBV7-9; J: TRBJ2-7; D: NA; DNA: TGTGCCAGCAGCTTGTCAGGGGACACCTACGAGCAGTACTTC; CDR3: CASSLSGDTYEQYF
size: NA; V: TRBV6-1; J: TRBJ2-2; D: TRBD1; DNA: TGTGCCAGGAGGGACAGTAACACCGGGGAGCTGTTTTTT; CDR3: CARRDSNTGELFF
size: NA; V: TRBV7-2; J: TRBJ1-2; D: NA; DNA: TGTGCCAGCAGCATTTTACAGGGACGGGTCACCTTC; CDR3: CASSILQGRVTF
size: NA; V: TRBV7-9; J: TRBJ2-3; D: TRBD2; DNA: TGTGCCAGCAGCTCGACTAGCGGGAGTGGGACAGATACGCAGTATTTT; CDR3: CASSSTSGSGTDTQYF